The clone carrying this T cell receptor beta chain occurred many times. Using RNA template, CDR3s of TCR alpha and beta were amplified with iRepertoire arm-PCR. TCRdb fed the multiplex PCR reads into MiXCR, producing one record per CDR3 protein. There are approximately 400,000 distinct CDR3 sequences in the sample; less than 50% occur only once, and around 11% lies in the top ten. The data were taken from a study of glioma-infiltrating T cells. From germline, CDR1 is MNHEY and CDR2 SVGEGT. This CDR3 contains 15 residues. V shed 0 bases, J shed 6 bases, and the junction held 6 bases outside the gene matches.

V usage is TRBV6-2 or TRBV6-3 and J usage is TRBJ2-7; 9 positions agree with TRBD1. This TCR derives from a human donor with low-grade glioma or glioblastoma, undergoing nonglioma brain surgery, or in good health (not recorded which). Sequencing input: glioma tissue, nonneoplastic brain tissue, or PBMCs (not recorded which). DNA for the CDR3: TGTGCCAGCAGTTACTCGCGGACAGGGGAAGGCGAGCAGTACTTC. Its translation is CASSYSRTGEGEQYF.